The 21 T cell receptor beta chains listed next were all sequenced from one sample in a study of blood T cell repertoires in COVID-19. Repertoires were generated with immunoSEQ multiplex PCR, while TCRdb's copy carries only in-frame clones and drops some. The sample lists roughly 360,000 clones; roughly 86% were seen once. Sequenced sample: PBMCs or T cells enriched from blood (not recorded which). These receptors all come from a man in his thirties or forties who had recovered from COVID-19.

Worth noting for this clone: Other DNA sequences in this specimen translate into the identical CDR3. CDR3 region: CASSDSSGGATDTQYF. CDR3 DNA sequence: TGTGCCAGCAGTGACTCGAGTGGGGGGGCCACAGATACGCAGTATTTT. The rearrangement links TRBV6-4 to TRBJ2-3, with D perhaps matching TRBD2 (7 bases). The V gene lost 0 bases and the J gene lost 2 bases, with 12 bases spanning the gap. This CDR3 comprises 16 residues. CDR1 is MRHNA and CDR2 is SNTAGT in the germline V gene.

About this clone itself: Mismatch with germline at one junction end may stem from a read error. The V gene is TRBV19, the J gene TRBJ1-2; a weak D match, TRBD1 (5 bases). Per the germline V gene, CDR1 is LNHDA and CDR2 is SQIVND (reference sequence). The CDR3 is made up of 14 amino acids. CDR3 residues: CASSIGDSLTNAGF. The CDR3 DNA follows: TGTGCCAGTAGTATAGGGGACTCACTCACTAACGCCGGCTTC.

The chain recombines TRBV2 with TRBJ1-4; 7 bases fit TRBD1. Germline V gene data show CDR1 as SNHLY and CDR2 as FYNNEI. After removal of 9 bases from V and 7 bases from J, the junction contained 11 bases not matched to a gene. This CDR3 has 14 residues. The CDR3 protein is CASFITGVGEKLFF. CDR3 DNA sequence: TGTGCCAGTTTCATCACAGGGGTGGGTGAAAAACTGTTTTTT.

The chain carries TRBV7-8 and TRBJ1-2; 9 nucleotides line up with TRBD1. The CDR3 totals 14 residues. Trimming took 5 bases from V and 8 from J; bases not matched to a gene: 9. Germline CDR1 and CDR2: SGHVS and FQNEAQ. DNA of the CDR3: TGTGCCAGCAGCGCCTCCCGGGACAGGGCCGGCTACACCTTC. Encoded protein: CASSASRDRAGYTF.

This chain links TRBV29-1 with TRBJ2-5; D remains ambiguous. CDR1 is SQVTM and CDR2 is ANQGSEA in the germline V gene. The ends were cut back, 0 bases at V and 0 bases at J, with 8 bases in the middle. The CDR3 loop spans 14 amino acids. The CDR3 DNA reads TGCAGCGTTGAAGATCCACAGCACCAAGAGACCCAGTACTTC. Protein sequence: CSVEDPQHQETQYF.

This clone came up once. The CDR3, as DNA: TGCGCCAGCAGCTTGGGGGCCTTGGGGAACACTGAAGCTTTCTTT. The encoded protein is CASSLGALGNTEAFF. The rearrangement links TRBV5-1 to TRBJ1-1; D is undetermined. The CDR3 sequence is 15 residues long. The germline V gene encodes CDR1 SGHRS and CDR2 YFSETQ. Trimming shortened V by 0 bases and J by 1 base, and 10 bases separated the two germline ends.

V usage is TRBV27 and J usage is TRBJ1-5, with TRBD1 as a possible D gene (5 bases). Germline CDR1 MNHEY, CDR2 SMNVEV (reference sequence). CDR3 length equals 14 residues. Trimming took 1 base from V and 6 from J, leaving 10 bases between them. This chain's CDR3 is CASSLFYGAQPQHF. The CDR3 region has the DNA TGTGCCAGCAGTTTATTCTATGGGGCTCAGCCCCAGCATTTT.

The rearrangement joins TRBV6-1 to TRBJ2-5, with 7 bases that match TRBD2. Trimming cost V 3 bases and J 2 bases; bases outside gene matches: 9. From germline, CDR1 is MNHNS and CDR2 SASEGT. CDR3 length: 16 residues. The CDR3 DNA is TGTGCCAGCAGTGATGCCCGGGGCGGGAGACAAGAGACCCAGTACTTC. Protein: CASSDARGGRQETQYF.

A single count supports this clone. The chain has TRBV19 and TRBJ1-1, with a weak D call TRBD1 (6 bases). The germline gives CDR1 LNHDA, CDR2 SQIVND (reference sequence). V lost 7 bases, J lost 4 bases, and 28 bases lay in between. This CDR3 is 18 amino acids long. This CDR3 is CASTPLPLPPGGRTEAFF. For the CDR3, the DNA is TGTGCCAGTACCCCATTACCCCTGCCCCCGGGGGGGCGCACTGAAGCTTTCTTT.

The rearrangement uses TRBV6-4 and TRBJ2-1; D not certain. V gave up 2 bases and J gave up 9 bases, with 17 bases separating them. The CDR3 sequence is 15 residues long. Per germline, CDR1 MRHNA and CDR2 SNTAGT. This CDR3 is CASSDPLGNRSEQFF. CDR3 bases: TGTGCCAGCAGTGACCCCCTGGGCAACCGGTCTGAGCAGTTCTTC.

The chain combines TRBV10-1 with TRBJ1-2, with 9 bases identical to TRBD1. V dropped 4 bases and J dropped 1; count of bases not matched to a gene: 1. The CDR3 consists of 14 residues. Per the germline V gene, CDR1 is WNHNN and CDR2 is SYGVQD (reference sequence). DNA of the CDR3: TGCGCCAGCAGTGGGACAGGGGATAACTATGGCTACACCTTC. It is translated as CASSGTGDNYGYTF.

The sample holds a few counts of this clone. The V gene is TRBV7-3, the J gene TRBJ1-2; the D gene is possibly TRBD1 (5 bases). Germline CDR1 is SGHTA and CDR2 is FQGTGA. The CDR3 contains 13 residues. Trimming cost V 3 bases and J 6 bases, with 11 bases left between them. DNA for the CDR3: TGTGCCAGCAGCTTGGGCAGGGCGGATGGCTACACCTTC. Residues: CASSLGRADGYTF.

This chain links TRBV9 with TRBJ2-7, with a weak D call TRBD1 (5 bases). The CDR3 has 14 residues. V lost 4 bases, J lost 3 bases, and 14 bases lay in between. Germline V CDR1 and CDR2: SGDLS, YYNGEE. The CDR3 coding sequence is TGTGCCAGCAGCCAGGGAAGCATCATCTACGAGCAGTACTTC. Its protein is CASSQGSIIYEQYF.

This clone came up once. The J gene is TRBJ2-7, the V gene TRBV7-6, with a tentative D call TRBD1 (5 bases). CDR3 size: 13 residues. CDR1 and CDR2 from the germline V gene are SGHVS and FNYEAQ. V lost 5 bases and J lost 4, with 12 bases in between. The CDR3 DNA is TGTGCCAGCAGCCGAGACAGAATGTACGAGCAGTACTTC. Its translation is CASSRDRMYEQYF. The full variable domain, with the rest looked up from reference TRBV7-6 and TRBJ2-7, is GAGVSQSPRYKVTKRGQDVALRCDPISGHVSLYWYRQALGQGPEFLTYFNYEAQQDKSGLPNDRFSAERPEGSISTLTIQRTEQRDSAMYRCASSRDRMYEQYFGPGTRLTVT.

The CDR3 DNA reads TGTGCCAGCGGGGGGGACAGGATTAGGAATGAGCAGTTCTTC. Translation: CASGGDRIRNEQFF. The rearrangement links TRBV6-5 to TRBJ2-1, with a weak D call TRBD1 (8 bases). Germline V CDR1 and CDR2: MNHEY, SVGAGI. This CDR3 has 14 amino acids. Between the trimmed V and J ends, which lost 8 bases and 7 bases, there was a span of 18 bases.

The J gene is TRBJ2-2, the V gene TRBV3-1 (or the pseudogene TRBV3-2), with D possibly matching TRBD2 (5 bases). Trimming took 5 bases from V and 4 from J, leaving 8 bases between them. The germline V gene has CDR1 LGHDT and CDR2 YNNKEL (reference sequence). This CDR3 is 13 amino acids long. The CDR3 DNA is TGTGCCAGCAGCACCAGCGGCACCGGGGAGCTGTTTTTT. Its protein is CASSTSGTGELFF.

The V and J genes are TRBV6-5 and TRBJ2-7; D possibly corresponds to TRBD1 (6 bases). The V and J ends lost 2 bases and 6 bases respectively, with 14 bases between them. The CDR3 is 14 amino acids. CDR1 MNHEY and CDR2 SVGAGI come from the germline V gene. The CDR3 reads CASSYRTLGGEQYF. In DNA, the CDR3 is TGTGCCAGCAGTTACCGCACGTTAGGGGGCGAGCAGTACTTC.

The chain joins TRBV6-1 to TRBJ2-1, with D possibly matching TRBD2 (7 bases). Germline CDR1 reads MNHNS; CDR2 reads SASEGT. V lost 3 bases and J lost 1, with 16 bases in between. There are 17 residues in the CDR3. The CDR3 DNA is TGTGCCAGCAGTGAGTCCAGGGGAGGGCCGTCCTACAATGAGCAGTTCTTC. Translation: CASSESRGGPSYNEQFF.

As to this clone: The junction shows a germline mismatch at one end, possibly a read error. This CDR3 is CSVEDRGLDGYTF. CDR3 nucleotides: TGCAGCGTGGAAGACAGGGGGCTCGATGGCTACACCTTC. The V and J genes are TRBV29-1 and TRBJ1-2; 10 positions match TRBD1. Germline CDR1 SQVTM, CDR2 ANQGSEA. The CDR3 is 13 residues long.

The table lists this clone with a count of one. The V and J genes are TRBV15 and TRBJ1-2; D gene ambiguous. The CDR3 loop spans 14 amino acids. V dropped 9 bases and J dropped 5 bases, with 19 bases sitting between them. The V gene's germline CDR1 is LNHNV and CDR2 YYDKDF (reference sequence). The CDR3 DNA is TGTGCCACTAGTCAGGACTTTAAGGCGTATGGCTACACCTTC. Protein product: CATSQDFKAYGYTF.

The chain uses TRBV11-2 and TRBJ2-3; D unclear. Germline V gives CDR1 SGHAT, CDR2 FQNNGV. V was clipped by 4 bases and J by 0 bases, with 11 bases between them. The CDR3 has 15 residues. Here the CDR3 DNA reads TGTGCCAGCAGCTCCCCCCGGCGGAGCACAGATACGCAGTATTTT. Translating gives CASSSPRRSTDTQYF.